The present TCR beta chain was sequenced within a study of T cells in Graves' hyperthyroidism and ophthalmopathy. Amplified TCR beta CDR3 regions derived from RNA transcripts. Primed by the HTBI set, a first-round RT-PCR was run on the TCR CDR3. TCRdb fed the multiplex PCR reads into MiXCR, producing one record per CDR3 protein. The sample lists 450,000 to 650,000 distinct CDR3 sequences; 14% were seen once. A NOSPECS grade of at least 4, a Clinical Activity Score of at least 3 and duration under 3 months were recorded in ophthalmopathy patients. V lost 5 bases and J 4 bases, leaving 17 bases between the germline ends. CDR3 length: 15 amino acids. Germline lookup yields CDR1 SGHAT and CDR2 FQNNGV.

The sequence came from a woman aged 18-29 years with Graves' ophthalmopathy. This chain uses TRBV11-2 with TRBJ1-2; D perhaps matches TRBD1 (5 bases). Sample: blood. The CDR3 sequence is CASSPLAKGPYGYTF. The DNA for the CDR3 is TGTGCCAGCAGCCCGCTAGCCAAGGGGCCCTATGGCTACACCTTC.